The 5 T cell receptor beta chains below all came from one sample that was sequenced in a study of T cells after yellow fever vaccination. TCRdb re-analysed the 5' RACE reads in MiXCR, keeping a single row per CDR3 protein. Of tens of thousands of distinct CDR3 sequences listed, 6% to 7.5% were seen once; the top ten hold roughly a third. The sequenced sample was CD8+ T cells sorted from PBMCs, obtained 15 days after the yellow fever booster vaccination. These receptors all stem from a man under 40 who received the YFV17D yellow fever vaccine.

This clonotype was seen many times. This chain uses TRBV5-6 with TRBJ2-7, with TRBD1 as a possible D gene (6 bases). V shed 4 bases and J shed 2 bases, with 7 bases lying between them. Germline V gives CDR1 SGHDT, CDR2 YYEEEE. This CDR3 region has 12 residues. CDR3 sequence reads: CASSAGAYEQYF. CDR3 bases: TGTGCCAGCAGCGCAGGGGCCTACGAGCAGTACTTC.

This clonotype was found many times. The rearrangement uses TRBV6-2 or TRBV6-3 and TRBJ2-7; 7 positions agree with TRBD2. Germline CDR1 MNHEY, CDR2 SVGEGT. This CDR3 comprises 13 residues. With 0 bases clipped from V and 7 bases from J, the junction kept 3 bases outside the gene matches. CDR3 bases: TGTGCCAGCAGTTACTCGATCGGGGGGGAGCAGTACTTC. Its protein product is CASSYSIGGEQYF.

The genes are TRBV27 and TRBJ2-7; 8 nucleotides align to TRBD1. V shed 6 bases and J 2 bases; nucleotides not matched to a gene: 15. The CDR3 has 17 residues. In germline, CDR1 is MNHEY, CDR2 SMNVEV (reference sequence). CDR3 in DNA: TGTGCCAGCAGCCCACACCCCACCGGGACAGGCGCCTACGAGCAGTACTTC. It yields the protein CASSPHPTGTGAYEQYF.

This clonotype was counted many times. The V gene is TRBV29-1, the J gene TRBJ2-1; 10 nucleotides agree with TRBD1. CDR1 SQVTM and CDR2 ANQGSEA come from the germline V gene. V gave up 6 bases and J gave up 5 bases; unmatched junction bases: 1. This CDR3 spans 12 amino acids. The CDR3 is CSVGQGDNEQFF. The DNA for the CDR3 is TGCAGCGTAGGACAGGGGGACAATGAGCAGTTCTTC.

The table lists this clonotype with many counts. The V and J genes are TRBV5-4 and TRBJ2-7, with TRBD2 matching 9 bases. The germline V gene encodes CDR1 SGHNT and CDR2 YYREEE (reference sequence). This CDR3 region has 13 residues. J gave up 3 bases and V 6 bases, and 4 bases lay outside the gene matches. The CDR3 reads CASKFSGSYEQYF. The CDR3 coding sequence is TGTGCCAGCAAGTTTAGCGGGAGCTACGAGCAGTACTTC.